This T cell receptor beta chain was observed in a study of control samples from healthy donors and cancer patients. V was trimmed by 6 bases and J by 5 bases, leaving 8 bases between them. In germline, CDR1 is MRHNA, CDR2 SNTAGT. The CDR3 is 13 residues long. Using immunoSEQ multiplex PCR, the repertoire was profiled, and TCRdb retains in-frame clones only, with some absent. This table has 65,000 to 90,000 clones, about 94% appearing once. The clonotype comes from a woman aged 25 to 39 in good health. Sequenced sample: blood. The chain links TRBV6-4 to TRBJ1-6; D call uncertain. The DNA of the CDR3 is TGTGCCAGCAGCGCAAGGCATAATTCACCCCTCCACTTT. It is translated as CASSARHNSPLHF.